The 19 T cell receptor beta chains reported below all come from one sample, sequenced in a study of STAT5B mutations in CD4+ large granular lymphocyte leukemia. Libraries were prepared by immunoSEQ multiplex PCR; TCRdb keeps only in-frame clonotypes and omits some of them. The sample includes about 27,000 clones, just under 75% of them seen just once. The sample taken for sequencing was CD4+ T cells from blood buffy coats. The receptors derive from a human donor in good health.

This chain links TRBV30 with TRBJ2-7, with no clear D. CDR1 and CDR2 (germline): GTSNPN, SVGIG (reference sequence). V dropped 4 bases and J dropped 2 bases, with 9 bases sitting between them. The CDR3 runs 12 residues. The CDR3 DNA sequence: TGTGCCTGGAATCTCGGACCCTACGAGCAGTACTTC. As protein: CAWNLGPYEQYF.

The rearrangement joins TRBV6-5 to TRBJ2-7, with TRBD2 matching 10 bases. V trimming: 5 bases; J trimming: 4 bases; junction bases outside the gene matches: 2. This CDR3 spans 13 amino acids. Per the germline V gene, CDR1 is MNHEY and CDR2 is SVGAGI. The CDR3 nucleotides read TGTGCCAGCAGTAAACTAGCGGGATACGAGCAGTACTTC. Amino acid sequence: CASSKLAGYEQYF.

V gene TRBV28 combines with J gene TRBJ1-4; 8 bases line up with TRBD1. V was clipped by 3 bases and J by 5 bases; unmatched bases: 5. Germline lookup yields CDR1 MDHEN and CDR2 SYDVKM. The CDR3 totals 15 residues. The CDR3 reads CASSFPRTGNEKLFF. CDR3 nucleotide sequence: TGTGCCAGCAGTTTTCCGAGGACAGGGAATGAAAAACTGTTTTTT.

This clone occurred a few times. V gene TRBV5-1 combines with J gene TRBJ1-3; 7 bases fit TRBD1. Losses at the gene ends were 4 bases for V and 5 bases for J; bases not matched to a gene: 6. Per the germline V gene, CDR1 is SGHRS and CDR2 is YFSETQ. The CDR3 extends over 14 amino acids. The CDR3 sequence is CASSPGDSRNTIYF. As DNA, the CDR3 is TGCGCCAGCAGCCCGGGGGACAGCCGAAACACCATATATTTT.

The chain couples TRBV5-5 to TRBJ2-5, with 12 bases that match TRBD2. Trimming at V came to 3 bases and at J to 2 bases, leaving 5 bases not matched to a gene. Germline CDR1 reads SGHKS; CDR2 reads YYEKEE (reference sequence). The CDR3 sequence is 16 residues long. The chain's CDR3 is CASSSGLAGNQETQYF. The CDR3 DNA follows: TGTGCCAGCAGCTCAGGACTAGCGGGAAATCAAGAGACCCAGTACTTC.

V and J are TRBV30 and TRBJ1-1; D is possibly TRBD1 (6 bases). Between the trimmed V and J ends, which lost 3 bases and 8 bases, there was a span of 10 bases. CDR1 is GTSNPN, CDR2 SVGIG, per germline (reference sequence). This CDR3 has 11 amino acids. Here the CDR3 DNA reads TGTGCCTGGAGGTGGGGGGGCGAAGCTTTCTTT. This translates into CAWRWGGEAFF.

The chain joins TRBV18 to TRBJ2-1; no firm D call. V was clipped by 4 bases and J by 9 bases, with 7 bases between them. CDR3 length: 11 residues. Germline loops: CDR1 KGHSH, CDR2 LQKENI. DNA of the CDR3: TGTGCCAGCTCACTTCGGACTGAGCAGTTCTTC. Amino acids: CASSLRTEQFF.

This clone was recorded once. V gene TRBV7-2 combines with J gene TRBJ1-2; the D is unclear. V lost 3 bases to trimming and J lost 5 bases, with 7 bases between them. The V gene's germline CDR1 is SGHTA and CDR2 FQGNSA. The CDR3 totals 12 residues. The CDR3 DNA follows: TGTGCCAGCAGCTTTCACAGTTATGGCTACACCTTC. It is translated as CASSFHSYGYTF.

This chain links TRBV5-8 with TRBJ2-7; 8 nucleotides line up with TRBD1. V dropped 0 bases and J dropped 2; count of bases not matched to a gene: 7. CDR3 length equals 16 residues. Germline CDR1 reads SGHTS; CDR2 reads YDEGEE. The CDR3 loop is CASSLDGGQAAYEQYV. The CDR3 DNA reads TGTGCCAGCAGCTTGGATGGGGGACAGGCAGCCTACGAGCAGTACGTC.

The rearrangement joins TRBV14 to TRBJ2-3; TRBD1 aligns across 9 bases. J gave up 3 bases and V 5 bases, and 0 bases lay outside the gene matches. This CDR3 spans 13 amino acids. The germline V gene encodes CDR1 SGHDN and CDR2 FVKESK. CDR3 region: CASSGTGTDTQYF. The CDR3 coding sequence is TGTGCCAGCAGCGGGACAGGGACAGATACGCAGTATTTT.

The rearrangement joins TRBV5-5 to TRBJ2-2; 8 nucleotides match TRBD1. The CDR3 spans 15 residues. Germline V gives CDR1 SGHKS, CDR2 YYEKEE (reference sequence). V shed 4 bases and J 4 bases; nucleotides not matched to a gene: 6. CDR3 sequence reads: CASSRSGTGTGELFF. CDR3 sequence (DNA): TGTGCCAGCAGCAGGTCCGGGACAGGCACCGGGGAGCTGTTTTTT.

The V gene is TRBV5-1, the J gene TRBJ2-2, with D possibly TRBD2 on 5 matching bases. V was shortened by 1 base and J by 6 bases, with 10 bases between the two germline ends. The CDR3 consists of 14 residues. The germline V gene encodes CDR1 SGHRS and CDR2 YFSETQ. In DNA form, the CDR3 reads TGCGCCAGCAGCTTGACCGGGGTGGCCGGGGAGCTGTTTTTT. It codes for CASSLTGVAGELFF.

This chain uses TRBV27 with TRBJ1-5; 9 nucleotides agree with TRBD1. V gave up 6 bases and J gave up 4 bases; unmatched junction bases: 10. This CDR3 is built from 16 residues. Per germline, CDR1 MNHEY and CDR2 SMNVEV (reference sequence). CDR3 DNA sequence: TGTGCCAGCAGAACCGGGACAGGGAAGGTTAATCAGCCCCAGCATTTT. This codes for CASRTGTGKVNQPQHF.

The chain recombines TRBV5-5 with TRBJ2-3; 10 positions match TRBD2. CDR1 SGHKS and CDR2 YYEKEE come from the germline V gene (reference sequence). The CDR3 contains 18 residues. After removal of 0 bases from V and 0 bases from J, the junction contained 7 bases not matched to a gene. The CDR3 protein is CASSLATGTSVSTDTQYF. In nucleotides, the CDR3 is TGTGCCAGCAGCTTGGCTACCGGGACTAGCGTTAGCACAGATACGCAGTATTTT.

This clone was counted once. The rearrangement uses TRBV4-2 and TRBJ1-5; 7 bases fit TRBD1. CDR1 is LGHNA, CDR2 YNFKEQ, per germline. The CDR3 is 16 amino acids. The ends lost 5 bases at V and 7 bases at J; junction bases unmatched: 14. The CDR3 sequence is CASSSSAGQYTQPQHF. In nucleotides, the CDR3 is TGTGCCAGCAGCAGTTCAGCGGGACAGTACACCCAGCCCCAGCATTTT.

Here the CDR3 reads CASSLDSAEIYYEQYF. In nucleotides, the CDR3 is TGTGCCAGCAGCTTAGATAGTGCAGAGATTTACTACGAGCAGTACTTC. This chain uses TRBV7-8 with TRBJ2-7; D gene unclear. This CDR3 region has 16 residues. Trimming shortened V by 1 base and J by 3 bases, and 16 bases separated the two germline ends. Germline lookup yields CDR1 SGHVS and CDR2 FQNEAQ.

The chain joins TRBV4-3 to TRBJ2-2, with 8 nucleotides matching TRBD1. The CDR3 spans 17 residues. CDR1 LGHNA and CDR2 YSLEER come from the germline V gene. J was trimmed by 1 base and V by 0 bases; bases with no gene match: 4. CDR3 nucleotides: TGCGCCAGCAGCCAAGATCGTGGACAGGGGAACACCGGGGAGCTGTTTTTT. Protein sequence: CASSQDRGQGNTGELFF.

V gene TRBV7-9 combines with J gene TRBJ2-5; D is unresolved. Germline CDR1 reads SEHNR; CDR2 reads FQNEAQ (reference sequence). The CDR3 consists of 12 residues. Trimming removed 1 base at V and 0 bases at J, with 0 bases between. The CDR3 DNA reads as TGTGCCAGCAGCTTAGACCAAGAGACCCAGTACTTC. Protein: CASSLDQETQYF.

CDR3 bases: TGCGCCAGCCTCGCCGACAACTCCTACAATGAGCAGTTCTTC. Translation gives CASLADNSYNEQFF. The V gene is TRBV5-1, the J gene TRBJ2-1, with D unclear. V lost 7 bases and J lost 0, with 11 bases in between. There are 14 residues in the CDR3. Germline V gene lookup returns CDR1 SGHRS and CDR2 YFSETQ.